The clone carrying this T cell receptor beta chain was found a few times. Antigen unknown. The CDR3 is made up of 17 amino acids. Germline-derived CDR1 and CDR2 are MNHEY and SVGAGI. V gave up 5 bases and J gave up 3 bases, with 22 bases separating them. This record belongs to a study of T cells after yellow fever vaccination. Whole-study findings and limits: There was a possibility that FACS-sorted repertoires contained abundant clonotypes contaminating from the bulk population. Post-booster repertoires contained most primary-vaccination clones again (approximately 95% CD4, 88% CD8).

Via MiXCR, TCRdb re-called the 5' RACE reads, giving one row per CDR3 protein. The data hold 400,000 to 450,000 distinct CDR3 sequences, with around a sixth observed a single time. The source is a man younger than 35 who received the YFV17D yellow fever vaccine. The specimen was PBMCs, collected before the yellow fever booster vaccination. J is TRBJ2-5 and V is TRBV6-5; D not certain. The chain's CDR3 is CASSPTLAGDPKETQYF. CDR3 nucleotides: TGTGCCAGCAGTCCAACCCTTGCTGGAGACCCTAAAGAGACCCAGTACTTC.